Sequencing of this T cell receptor beta chain was carried out in a study of T-cell reconstitution after alpha-beta-depleted transplantation in children. This clonotype has a handful of counts. It was with unique molecular identifiers that the TCRbeta library was prepared. TCRdb passed the PCR reads through MiXCR, listing each CDR3 protein once. In the table there are 250,000 to 350,000 distinct CDR3 sequences, more than 8% of which are singletons. With 7 bases removed from V and 5 bases from J, the gap between germline ends came to 15 bases. This CDR3 has 14 amino acids. CDR1 is KGHSH, CDR2 LQKENI, per germline.

Sequenced material: PBMCs from the stem cell graft donor, taken from the stem cell graft. The chain uses TRBV18 and TRBJ2-1; D tentatively fits TRBD1 or TRBD2 (5 bases each). The source of this sequence is a human donor who donated a stem cell graft to a child with SCID. The CDR3 nucleotides read TGTGCCAGCTATCCGGGACGGAACGACAATGAGCAGTTCTTC. Its protein product is CASYPGRNDNEQFF.